These 23 T cell receptor beta chains were all obtained from the same sample, sequenced in a study of T cells expressing NK-cell markers. TCRdb re-analyzed the 5' RACE reads; it lists each CDR3 protein once, without DNA. Its table lists approximately 550,000 distinct CDR3 sequences. The sequenced sample consisted of blood T cells: a sorted CD56 or NKG2C T cell subset, CD4+ or CD8+ T cells, or bulk PBMC T cells (not recorded which). The receptors come from a man between 18 and 35 years old in good health.

This chain links TRBV9 with TRBJ2-1; no DNA is available, so the TRBD2 call from TCRdb remains unchecked. This CDR3 has 16 residues. Germline CDR1 SGDLS, CDR2 YYNGEE. CDR3 residues: CASSAGGLAGFTEQFF.

The J gene is TRBJ2-1, the V gene TRBV7-8; absent DNA, TCRdb's TRBD1 call cannot be checked. Germline CDR1 SGHVS, CDR2 FQNEAQ. The CDR3 is 14 residues long. The chain's CDR3 is CASILRGLDNEQFF. Drawing the rest from reference TRBV7-8 and TRBJ2-1, the complete variable domain is GAGVSQSPRYKVAKRGQDVALRCDPISGHVSLFWYQQALGQGPEFLTYFQNEAQLDKSGLPSDRFFAERPEGSVSTLKIQRTQQEDSAVYLCASILRGLDNEQFFGPGTRLTVL.

The V and J genes are TRBV7-2 and TRBJ2-1; no DNA is available, so the TRBD1 call from TCRdb remains unchecked. CDR3 size: 13 residues. Germline V gene lookup returns CDR1 SGHTA and CDR2 FQGNSA. CDR3 region: CASRTGSANEQFF.

V gene TRBV3-1 combines with J gene TRBJ1-1; TCRdb gives TRBD1 as the D gene, but with no DNA this cannot be confirmed. The CDR3 totals 16 residues. CDR1 is LGHDT and CDR2 is YNNKEL in the germline V gene (reference sequence). The CDR3 loop reads CASSLPGTGMNTEAFF.

The V gene is TRBV24-1, the J gene TRBJ2-1; the D call of TRBD2 rests on TCRdb alone, since no DNA is present to check it. The CDR3 extends over 17 amino acids. Looked up from germline, CDR1 is KGHDR and CDR2 is SFDVKD. CDR3 region: CATSGASGSSLGNEQFF.

The chain combines TRBV7-9 with TRBJ1-1; TCRdb gives TRBD1 as the D gene, but with no DNA this cannot be confirmed. Per germline, CDR1 SEHNR and CDR2 FQNEAQ (reference sequence). This CDR3 has 15 amino acids. The CDR3 sequence: CASSTSGGRFTEAFF.

The chain joins TRBV13 to TRBJ2-3; the TCRdb call, TRBD2, lacks DNA for checking. CDR1 and CDR2 from the germline V gene are PRHDT and FYEKMQ (reference sequence). This CDR3 region has 15 residues. CDR3 loop: CASSLQAGGPDTQYF.

V is TRBV4-1 and J is TRBJ2-2. This CDR3 is built from 12 residues. Germline CDR1 MGHRA, CDR2 YSYEKL. The chain's CDR3 is CASTFLTGELFF.

J is TRBJ2-5 and V is TRBV12-3 or TRBV12-4; TCRdb reports TRBD1, a call that lacks DNA to check it against. The length of the CDR3 is 11 residues. CDR3 loop: CASRVRKTQYF.

CDR3 in amino acids: CASRKAQGAGELFF. The gene calls are TRBV7-2 and TRBJ2-2; lacking DNA, the TRBD1 call made by TCRdb goes unchecked. Germline V gene lookup returns CDR1 SGHTA and CDR2 FQGNSA. The length of the CDR3 is 14 residues.

CDR3: CASSSSRRGYEQYF. V is TRBV12-3 or TRBV12-4 and J is TRBJ2-7; TCRdb outputs TRBD1, but without DNA this stays unchecked. The CDR3 length is 14 residues.

V and J are TRBV9 and TRBJ2-1; the TRBD2 assignment by TCRdb is unverifiable without DNA. The germline V gene has CDR1 SGDLS and CDR2 YYNGEE. CDR3 length: 15 amino acids. CDR3 amino acids: CASSASGRFYNEQFF.

The chain uses TRBV5-4 and TRBJ1-2; TCRdb designates TRBD1, a call that cannot be tested without DNA. In germline, CDR1 is SGHNT, CDR2 YYREEE (reference sequence). The CDR3 contains 13 residues. The CDR3: CASSWGTDGGYTF.

The genes are TRBV9 and TRBJ2-5; TCRdb's assignment of TRBD1 cannot be checked, as there is no DNA. The germline V gene encodes CDR1 SGDLS and CDR2 YYNGEE. This CDR3 has 16 amino acids. The CDR3 is CASSPRDGQGRKTQYF.

The chain has TRBV12-3 or TRBV12-4 and TRBJ2-3; as DNA is missing, the TRBD2 call by TCRdb cannot be tested. The CDR3 consists of 16 residues. CDR3 region: CASSSGLRGSLDTQYF.

The chain has TRBV5-1 and TRBJ2-3; without DNA, the TCRdb call of TRBD2 cannot be checked. The germline V gene encodes CDR1 SGHRS and CDR2 YFSETQ. The CDR3 covers 19 residues. The CDR3 region is CASSLVGTSGRPGTDTQYF.

The chain couples TRBV12-3 or TRBV12-4 to TRBJ1-2; TCRdb outputs TRBD1, but without DNA this stays unchecked. The CDR3 is made up of 16 amino acids. The CDR3 region is CASSLVVSATNYGYTF.

The V and J genes are TRBV28 and TRBJ2-1. Germline loops: CDR1 MDHEN, CDR2 SYDVKM. CDR3 length: 14 residues. CDR3 sequence: CASTLGRLNNEQFF.

The gene calls are TRBV12-3 or TRBV12-4 and TRBJ1-5; the TCRdb call, TRBD1, lacks DNA for checking. CDR3 length: 13 amino acids. CDR3 in amino acids: CASSPGGDQPQHF.

The chain uses TRBV20-1 and TRBJ2-1; TCRdb's D gene call, TRBD2, goes unchecked for lack of DNA. CDR3 length equals 14 residues. In germline, CDR1 is DFQATT, CDR2 SNEGSKA (reference sequence). The CDR3 reads CSAGGAGENNEQFF.

The genes are TRBV29-1 and TRBJ1-1. Germline lookup yields CDR1 SQVTM and CDR2 ANQGSEA. The CDR3 is 14 amino acids. This CDR3 is CSVGGRGGNTEAFF.

The genes are TRBV5-1 and TRBJ1-6. The CDR3 is 13 residues long. CDR1 is SGHRS, CDR2 YFSETQ, per germline. The CDR3: CASSLERQSPLHF.

V gene TRBV7-9 combines with J gene TRBJ2-3; TCRdb indicates TRBD1, and absent DNA this call remains unverified. This CDR3 is built from 16 residues. Germline V lookup: CDR1 SEHNR, CDR2 FQNEAQ (reference sequence). The CDR3 loop is CASSTRDRGPTDTQYF.